Shown below are 9 T cell receptor beta chains from a single sample sequenced in a study of cytomegalovirus exposure and HLA in healthy donors. 13 Jbeta primers and 60 Vbeta primers were used for the PCR. Assay: immunoSEQ multiplex PCR; the TCRdb copy retains only in-frame clones and omits some. The sample holds under 80,000 clones, 65% to 70% seen once. Sequencing was done on a sample of PBMCs. The source of these receptors is a woman aged 30 to 39 in good health and CMV-seronegative.

This clone has more than one count but fewer than ten. The chain uses TRBV18 and TRBJ2-6, with TRBD2 matching 7 bases. Losses at the gene ends were 3 bases for V and 1 base for J; bases not matched to a gene: 3. The germline CDR1 and CDR2 sequences are KGHSH and LQKENI. The CDR3 totals 16 residues. The CDR3 loop reads CASSPRRGSGANVLTF. CDR3 nucleotides: TGTGCCAGCTCACCCAGGCGGGGGTCTGGGGCCAACGTCCTGACTTTC.

V is TRBV4-1 and J is TRBJ1-6; 8 bases map to TRBD1. From germline, CDR1 is MGHRA and CDR2 YSYEKL. The CDR3 contains 16 residues. J lost 8 bases, V lost 1 base, and 7 bases had no gene match. The CDR3: CASSQAPGQVYSPLHF. The CDR3 DNA reads as TGCGCCAGCAGCCAAGCCCCGGGACAGGTTTATTCACCCCTCCACTTT.

This chain uses TRBV10-2 with TRBJ1-5; 10 bases match TRBD1. Germline assignment: CDR1 WSHSY and CDR2 SAAADI. This CDR3 comprises 15 residues. With V trimmed by 7 bases and J by 3 bases, 6 bases remained unmatched. The CDR3 region has the DNA TGCGCCAGCAAAGTCGGGACAGGGGTCAATCAGCCCCAGCATTTT. Amino acids: CASKVGTGVNQPQHF.

The rearrangement links TRBV6-5 to TRBJ1-1; 7 bases match TRBD1. This CDR3 spans 14 amino acids. Trimming removed 6 bases from V and 6 bases from J; junction bases left unmatched: 10. Germline values: CDR1 MNHEY, CDR2 SVGAGI. DNA for the CDR3: TGTGCCAGCAGCACTGACAGGGAGAGTGCTGAAGCTTTCTTT. Translation: CASSTDRESAEAFF.

The rearrangement uses TRBV9 and TRBJ2-2, with 9 bases fitting TRBD2. V lost 4 bases, J lost 4 bases, and 8 bases stayed unmatched. The germline gives CDR1 SGDLS, CDR2 YYNGEE. This CDR3 is 16 amino acids long. For the CDR3, the DNA is TGTGCCAGCAGCCCGCGGGGGGGCAAGGGCACCGGGGAGCTGTTTTTT. Translated, it gives CASSPRGGKGTGELFF.

This clone was observed a handful of times. The V gene is TRBV19, the J gene TRBJ1-5; D is perhaps TRBD1 (6 bases). Germline V gene sequence: CDR1 LNHDA, CDR2 SQIVND (reference sequence). There are 15 residues in the CDR3. The V and J ends lost 5 bases and 1 base respectively, with 12 bases between them. The CDR3 loop reads CASSVGARSNQPQHF. As DNA, the CDR3 is TGTGCCAGTAGTGTGGGGGCAAGGAGCAATCAGCCCCAGCATTTT.

The count of this clone is one. The V call is TRBV27, the J call TRBJ2-7; possible D gene TRBD2, 5 bases. Deletions cut 7 bases from V and 5 bases from J, with 18 bases between. The CDR3 runs 14 residues. Germline V gene data show CDR1 as MNHEY and CDR2 as SMNVEV (reference sequence). The CDR3 coding sequence is TGTGCCAGCAAGCCCGGGGATTTCCTCCACGAGCAGTACTTC. This encodes CASKPGDFLHEQYF.

The chain is built from TRBV7-9 and TRBJ2-5; D may be TRBD2 (6 bases). CDR1 is SEHNR, CDR2 FQNEAQ, per germline (reference sequence). Deletions cut 5 bases from V and 1 base from J, with 11 bases between. CDR3 length: 14 amino acids. For the CDR3, the DNA is TGTGCCAGCAGCCGAAGCGGGCCCCAAGAGACCCAGTACTTC. Its translation is CASSRSGPQETQYF.

This sequence joins TRBV6-1 and TRBJ2-6, with D hard to call. The V gene's germline CDR1 is MNHNS and CDR2 SASEGT. The V and J ends lost 5 bases and 2 bases respectively, with 10 bases between them. This CDR3 has 15 amino acids. The CDR3 DNA reads TGTGCCAGCAGTCCTCGGTTCGCTGGGGCCAACGTCCTGACTTTC. It translates to CASSPRFAGANVLTF.